This T cell receptor beta chain was profiled in a study of blood T cells in healthy people across ages. Broader study findings: Fewer expanded clones and more diversity marked long-lived versus aged donors.

This clonotype was counted a few times. Its antigen is not known. Peripheral blood samples of 9 to 10 milliliters were drawn from each donor. There were at least 6 micrograms of total RNA extracted from every sample. Through a sample-barcoded 5' primer and a J-beta primer mix, a second PCR was run for about 7 to 12 cycles. MiXCR was run by TCRdb on the 5' RACE reads, yielding one entry per CDR3 protein. The table includes 1.5 million to 2 million distinct CDR3 sequences, under 30% detected once. Germline V gene data show CDR1 as KGHSH and CDR2 as LQKENI. The CDR3 consists of 16 residues. V was pared by 5 bases and J by 0 bases, with 16 bases between.

The specimen sequenced was blood. This clonotype originated in a woman in her twenties or thirties in good health. The chain couples TRBV18 to TRBJ1-1, with D possibly TRBD1 on 5 matching bases. Written as DNA, the CDR3 is TGTGCCAGCTCATCAGGGAAGGGTCCGGTGAACACTGAAGCTTTCTTT. Its protein product is CASSSGKGPVNTEAFF.